The source of this T cell receptor (beta chain) is a study of STAT3 mutations in large granular lymphocyte leukemia. Study-level results: At least one immunodominant TCR beta clonotype appeared in every T-cell large granular lymphocyte leukemia patient.

Measured with immunoSEQ multiplex PCR; TCRdb has only the in-frame clones, and not every one. The data hold approximately 1,500 clones, with roughly 70% observed a single time. CDR3 length equals 12 residues. Trimming cost V 1 base and J 9 bases, with 8 bases left between them. Germline V CDR1 and CDR2: SGHRS, YFSETQ. This clone ranks as large. Its antigen is not known. The specimen was peripheral blood mononuclear cells. V gene TRBV5-1 combines with J gene TRBJ2-1; D unclear. The receptor was isolated from a man aged 45-65 years with T-cell large granular lymphocyte leukemia. Some clones in this sample may be carry-over from other donors' samples. Here the CDR3 DNA reads TGCGCCAGCAGCTTGCACTTTATTGAGCAGTTCTTC. As protein: CASSLHFIEQFF.